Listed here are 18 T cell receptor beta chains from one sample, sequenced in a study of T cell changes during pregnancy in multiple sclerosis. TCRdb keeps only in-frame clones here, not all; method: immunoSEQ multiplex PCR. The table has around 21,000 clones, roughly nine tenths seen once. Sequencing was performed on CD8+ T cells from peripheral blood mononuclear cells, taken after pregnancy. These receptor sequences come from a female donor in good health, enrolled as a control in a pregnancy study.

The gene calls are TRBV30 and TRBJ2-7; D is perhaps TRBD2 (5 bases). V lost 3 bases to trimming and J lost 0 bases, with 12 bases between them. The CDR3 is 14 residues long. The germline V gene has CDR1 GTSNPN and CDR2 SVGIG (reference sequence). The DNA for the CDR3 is TGTGCCTGGAGCGTTGGCGGGCTCTCCTACGAGCAGTACTTC. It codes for CAWSVGGLSYEQYF.

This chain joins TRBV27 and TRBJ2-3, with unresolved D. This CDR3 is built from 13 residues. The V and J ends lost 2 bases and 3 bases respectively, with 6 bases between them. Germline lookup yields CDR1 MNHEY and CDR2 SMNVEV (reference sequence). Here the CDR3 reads CASSLILTDTQYF. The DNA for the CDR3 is TGTGCCAGCAGTTTAATACTTACAGATACGCAGTATTTT.

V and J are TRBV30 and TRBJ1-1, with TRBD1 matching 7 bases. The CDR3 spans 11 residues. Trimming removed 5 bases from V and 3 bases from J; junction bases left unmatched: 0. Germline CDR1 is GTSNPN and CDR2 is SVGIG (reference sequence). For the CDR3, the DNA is TGTGCCTGGGACAGGGACACTGAAGCTTTCTTT. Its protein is CAWDRDTEAFF.

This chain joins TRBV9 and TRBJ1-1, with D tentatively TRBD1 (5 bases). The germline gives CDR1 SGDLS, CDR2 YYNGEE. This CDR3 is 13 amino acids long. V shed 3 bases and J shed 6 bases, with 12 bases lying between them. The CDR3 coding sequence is TGTGCCAGCAGCGACCGACCGGGGGCTGAAGCTTTCTTT. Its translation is CASSDRPGAEAFF.

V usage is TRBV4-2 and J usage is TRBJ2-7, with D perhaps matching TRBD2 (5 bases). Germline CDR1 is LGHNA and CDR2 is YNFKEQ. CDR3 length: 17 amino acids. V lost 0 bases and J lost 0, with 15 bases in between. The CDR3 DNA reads TGTGCCAGCAGCCAAGAAGACCAAGCGGAATTCTCCTACGAGCAGTACTTC. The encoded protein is CASSQEDQAEFSYEQYF.

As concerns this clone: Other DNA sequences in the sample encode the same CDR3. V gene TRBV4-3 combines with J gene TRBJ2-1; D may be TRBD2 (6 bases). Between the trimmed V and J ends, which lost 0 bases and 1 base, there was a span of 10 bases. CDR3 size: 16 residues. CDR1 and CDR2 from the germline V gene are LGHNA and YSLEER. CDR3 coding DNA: TGCGCCAGCAGCCAAGACAGGGACTTTTCCTACAATGAGCAGTTCTTC. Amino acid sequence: CASSQDRDFSYNEQFF.

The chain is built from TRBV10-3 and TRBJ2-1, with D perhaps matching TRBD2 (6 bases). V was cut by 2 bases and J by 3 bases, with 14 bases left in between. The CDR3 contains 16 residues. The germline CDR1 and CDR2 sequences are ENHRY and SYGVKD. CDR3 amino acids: CAISEEGLSGYNEQFF. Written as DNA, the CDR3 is TGTGCCATCAGTGAGGAGGGCCTTAGCGGCTACAATGAGCAGTTCTTC.

CDR3: CASSRREGRVSNQPQHF. The CDR3 DNA follows: TGTGCCAGCAGCCGAAGGGAGGGGCGAGTAAGCAATCAGCCCCAGCATTTT. This rearrangement joins TRBV5-6 to TRBJ1-5; D might be TRBD1 (5 bases). CDR1 and CDR2 (germline): SGHDT, YYEEEE. Trimming left V 4 bases short and J 1 base short, with 18 bases between. This CDR3 comprises 17 residues.

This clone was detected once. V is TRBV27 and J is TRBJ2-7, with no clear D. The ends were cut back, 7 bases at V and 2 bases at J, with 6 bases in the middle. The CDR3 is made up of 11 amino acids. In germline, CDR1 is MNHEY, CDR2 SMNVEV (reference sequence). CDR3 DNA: TGTGCCAGCATTTCCGCCTACGAGCAGTACTTC. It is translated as CASISAYEQYF.

CDR3 nucleotide sequence: TGTGCCAGCAGCCCTGCGGACTTAACCGAGGTGCAGTATTTT. Protein: CASSPADLTEVQYF. The chain employs TRBV7-9 and TRBJ2-3; D might be TRBD2 (5 bases). Trimming pared 5 bases from V and 11 bases from J, leaving 20 bases between. Germline CDR1 SEHNR, CDR2 FQNEAQ (reference sequence). The CDR3 spans 14 residues.

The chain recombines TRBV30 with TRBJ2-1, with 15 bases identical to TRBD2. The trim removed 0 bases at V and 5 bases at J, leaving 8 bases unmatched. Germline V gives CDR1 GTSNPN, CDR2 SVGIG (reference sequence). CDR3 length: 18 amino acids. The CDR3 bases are TGTGCCTGGAGTGTATCGGGACTAGCGGGGGGCATGAACAATGAGCAGTTCTTC. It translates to CAWSVSGLAGGMNNEQFF.

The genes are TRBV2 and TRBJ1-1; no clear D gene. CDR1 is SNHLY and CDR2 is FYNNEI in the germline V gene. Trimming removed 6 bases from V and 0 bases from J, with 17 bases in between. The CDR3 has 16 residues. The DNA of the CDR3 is TGTGCCAGCAGCGAAATAGCGGCAGAGCTGAACACTGAAGCTTTCTTT. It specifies CASSEIAAELNTEAFF.

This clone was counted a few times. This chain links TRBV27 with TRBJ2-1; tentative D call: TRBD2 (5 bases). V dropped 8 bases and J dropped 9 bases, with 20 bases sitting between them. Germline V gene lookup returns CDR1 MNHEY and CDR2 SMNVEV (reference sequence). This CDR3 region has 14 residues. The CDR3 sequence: CASWLAKFGTEQFF. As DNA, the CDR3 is TGTGCCAGCTGGCTAGCTAAGTTTGGTACTGAGCAGTTCTTC.

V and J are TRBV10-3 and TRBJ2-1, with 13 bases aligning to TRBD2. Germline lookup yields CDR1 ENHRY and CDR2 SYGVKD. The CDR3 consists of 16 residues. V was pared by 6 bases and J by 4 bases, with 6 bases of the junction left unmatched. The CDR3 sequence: CAISLTSGGSYNEQFF. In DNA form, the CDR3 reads TGTGCCATCAGCTTGACTAGCGGGGGGAGTTACAATGAGCAGTTCTTC.

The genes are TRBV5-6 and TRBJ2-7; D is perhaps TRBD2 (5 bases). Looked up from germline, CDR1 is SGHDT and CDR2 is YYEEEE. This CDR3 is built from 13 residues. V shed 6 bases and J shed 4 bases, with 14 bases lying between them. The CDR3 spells CASTAAREYEQYF. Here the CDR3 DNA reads TGTGCCAGCACAGCAGCTAGGGAGTACGAGCAGTACTTC.

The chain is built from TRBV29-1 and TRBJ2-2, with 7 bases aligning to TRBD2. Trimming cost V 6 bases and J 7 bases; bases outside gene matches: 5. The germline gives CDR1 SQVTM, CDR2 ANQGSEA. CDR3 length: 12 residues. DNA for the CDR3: TGCAGCGTCGAGCGGGGTGGCGGGGAGCTGTTTTTT. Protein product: CSVERGGGELFF.

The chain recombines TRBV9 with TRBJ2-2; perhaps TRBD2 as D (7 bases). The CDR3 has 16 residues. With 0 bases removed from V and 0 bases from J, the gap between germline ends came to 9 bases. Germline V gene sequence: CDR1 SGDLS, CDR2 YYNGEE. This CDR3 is CASSVGGGTNTGELFF. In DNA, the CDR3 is TGTGCCAGCAGCGTAGGGGGGGGCACGAACACCGGGGAGCTGTTTTTT. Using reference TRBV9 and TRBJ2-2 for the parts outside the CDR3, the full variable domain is DSGVTQTPKHLITATGQRVTLRCSPRSGDLSVYWYQQSLDQGLQFLIQYYNGEERAKGNILERFSAQQFPDLHSELNLSSLELGDSALYFCASSVGGGTNTGELFFGEGSRLTVL.

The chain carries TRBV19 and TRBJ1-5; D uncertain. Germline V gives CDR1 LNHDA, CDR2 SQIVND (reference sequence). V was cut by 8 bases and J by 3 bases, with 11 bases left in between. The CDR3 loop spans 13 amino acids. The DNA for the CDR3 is TGTGCCAGTTGCGCAGGTCTCAATCAGCCCCAGCATTTT. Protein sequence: CASCAGLNQPQHF.